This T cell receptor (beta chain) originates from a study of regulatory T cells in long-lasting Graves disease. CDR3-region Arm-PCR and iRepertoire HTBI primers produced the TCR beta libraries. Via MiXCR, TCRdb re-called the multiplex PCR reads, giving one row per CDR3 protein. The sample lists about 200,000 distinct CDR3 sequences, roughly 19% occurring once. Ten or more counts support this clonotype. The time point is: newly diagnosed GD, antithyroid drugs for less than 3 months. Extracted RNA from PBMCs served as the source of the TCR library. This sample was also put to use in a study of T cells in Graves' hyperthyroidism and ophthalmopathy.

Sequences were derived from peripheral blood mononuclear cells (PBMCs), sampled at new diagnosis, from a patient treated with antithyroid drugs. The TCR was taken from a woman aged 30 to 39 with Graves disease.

The DNA for the CDR3 is TGTGCCAGCAGTTTAGATGCTAGCACAGATACGCAGTATTTT. Translating gives CASSLDASTDTQYF. The V and J genes are TRBV27 and TRBJ2-3; D unclear. CDR1 MNHEY and CDR2 SMNVEV come from the germline V gene (reference sequence). This CDR3 has 14 amino acids. Trimming took 2 bases from V and 0 from J, leaving 6 bases between them.